The 7 T cell receptor beta chains in this list originate from one sample, sequenced in a study of CD8+CD57+ T cells in acquired aplastic anemia. It was genomic DNA that served as the template for profiling TCR beta VDJ and CDR3. TCRdb independently ran MiXCR on the reads; one entry per CDR3 protein. The sample lists 450,000 to 550,000 distinct CDR3 sequences, under 40% occurring once. CD8+CD57+ cell expansion had been shown by flow cytometry in patients chosen for sequencing. What was sequenced was sorted CD4+, CD8+, or CD8+CD57+ T cells (not recorded which) from PBMCs. Receptors originate from a human donor with aplastic anemia.

This clonotype was detected a few times. The chain links TRBV30 to TRBJ1-3, with no clear D. Trimming stripped 0 bases from V and 1 base from J, with 10 bases between. The CDR3 has 15 amino acids. Looked up from germline, CDR1 is GTSNPN and CDR2 is SVGIG (reference sequence). The CDR3 bases are TGTGCCTGGAGTGTACCATCGGGTTCTGGAAACACCATATATTTT. It translates to CAWSVPSGSGNTIYF. The whole variable domain, remainder taken from reference TRBV30 and TRBJ1-3, is SQTIHQWPATLVQPVGSPLSLECTVEGTSNPNLYWYRQAAGRGLQLLFYSVGIGQISSEVPQNLSASRPQDRQFILSSKKLLLSDSGFYLCAWSVPSGSGNTIYFGEGSWLTVV.

In its sample, this clonotype was seen many times. V is TRBV2 and J is TRBJ1-4; D uncertain. CDR3 length: 13 amino acids. V dropped 2 bases and J dropped 0 bases, with 1 base sitting between them. Germline CDR1 is SNHLY and CDR2 is FYNNEI. The CDR3 here is CASSETTNEKLFF. In DNA, the CDR3 is TGTGCCAGCAGTGAAACAACTAATGAAAAACTGTTTTTT.

This clonotype was counted between two and nine times. The chain employs TRBV6-1 and TRBJ1-1; maybe TRBD1 (5 bases). CDR3 length: 13 amino acids. Per germline, CDR1 MNHNS and CDR2 SASEGT. V was clipped by 8 bases and J by 4 bases, with 14 bases between them. The CDR3 sequence: CASVSNGGTEAFF. In DNA form, the CDR3 reads TGTGCCAGCGTATCGAATGGGGGCACTGAAGCTTTCTTT.

This clonotype showed up just once. J is TRBJ2-5 and V is TRBV30; a possible D gene is TRBD2 (7 bases). The length of the CDR3 is 12 residues. Germline assignment: CDR1 GTSNPN and CDR2 SVGIG (reference sequence). V was shortened by 8 bases and J by 4 bases, with 14 bases between the two germline ends. The CDR3 is CAGGGTLETQYF. CDR3 coding DNA: TGTGCCGGGGGGGGCACTTTAGAGACCCAGTACTTC.

The chain combines TRBV19 with TRBJ1-2; D uncertain. Trimming removed 3 bases from V and 4 bases from J, with 9 bases in between. This CDR3 has 13 amino acids. CDR1 and CDR2 from the germline V gene are LNHDA and SQIVND (reference sequence). CDR3 sequence: CASSMVRGYGYTF. DNA for the CDR3: TGTGCCAGTAGTATGGTGAGAGGCTATGGCTACACCTTC.

The rearrangement joins TRBV27 to TRBJ2-5, with 13 nucleotides matching TRBD2. This CDR3 has 15 residues. Losses at the gene ends were 7 bases for V and 2 bases for J; bases not matched to a gene: 4. Looked up from germline, CDR1 is MNHEY and CDR2 is SMNVEV (reference sequence). The CDR3 DNA reads as TGTGCCAGCACCAGGACTAGCGGGGGTCAAGAGACCCAGTACTTC. Its protein product is CASTRTSGGQETQYF.

The V call is TRBV2, the J call TRBJ2-7; D not certain. The germline V and J ends were trimmed by 0 bases and 12 bases, with 12 bases remaining between them. The V gene's germline CDR1 is SNHLY and CDR2 FYNNEI. The CDR3 covers 12 residues. Here the CDR3 DNA reads TGTGCCAGCAGTGAAGCCGAGGTAGTCTGGTACTTC. Its translation is CASSEAEVVWYF.